The T cell receptor beta chain described here comes from a study of blood T cell repertoires in COVID-19 (dated by TCRdb to the early 2020s). With respect to the entire study: The collaborator samples originated in the United States, Italy and Spain and spanned the acute and convalescent phases of COVID-19. The material from the prospective study consisted of cDNA or gDNA derived from T cells, B-cell-depleted T cells, or PBMCs. The dataset comprised deeply sampled blood TCRbeta repertoires from subjects exposed to, actively infected with, or recovered from COVID-19. The repertoires were released in a freely available public database intended as a resource for research on the immune response to SARS-CoV-2. The samples were drawn from the first 160 participants of the ongoing ImmuneRACE study and from over 950 subjects provided by 6 global collaborators. The sample metadata nearly always contained a de-identified subject ID, COVID-19 status, age in years and sex. HLA class I and class II types, where available, came from metadata supplied by the sample provider rather than from assay-based typing.

Collaborating institutions collected whole blood in K2EDTA tubes following their own protocols. For TCRbeta analysis, collaborators shipped samples in one of three forms: frozen whole blood, isolated PBMCs, or DNA extracted from either of those sample types. Details on this clone: No antigen is known for it. The input lacks base qualities; no much larger clone sits a single base away.

Broader findings and caveats from the paper: How much clinical and demographic metadata was included differed by source and by participant, and the metadata was provided uncurated.

TCRbeta CDR3 regions were amplified from genomic DNA by means of the immunoSEQ Assay, a bias-controlled multiplex PCR. The authors' analysis ran thus. Within the assay, amplification of reference gene primers was used to estimate how many nucleated cells each sample contained. To quantify the absolute abundance of each unique TCRbeta CDR3 rearrangement, sequence reads were collapsed and filtered. For each sample, productive Simpson clonality was calculated by taking the square root of Simpson's diversity index across productive rearrangements. TCRdb retrieved this table from immuneACCESS and kept in-frame rearrangements only. Not all clones are present; in checked studies, unresolved V genes account for under half, and no reason is known for the remainder. V and J calls and clone size follow that table, whereas D and trimming were derived from the DNA. Across this sample there are tens of thousands of clones, with approximately 86% seen only once. Jointly, the top ten make up 7.4% of the sample.

The CDR3 numbers 16 residues from cysteine through phenylalanine. Just CDR3 DNA is preserved here, 48 bases in frame from base 1. V and J are truncated by 4 bases and 3 bases respectively, leaving an intervening sequence of 13 bases. For CDR1 and CDR2, the germline V gene (reference sequence) lists MNHEY and SMNVEV. The receptor was isolated from a human donor with active COVID-19. The donor label of this sample is uncertain. The sequence joins TRBV27 to TRBJ1-6, with no D gene named confidently. The sequenced sample consisted of peripheral blood. This receptor carries the CDR3 CASSSPDGLYNSPLHF. The DNA is as follows: TGTGCCAGCAGTTCGCCGGACGGACTCTATAATTCACCCCTCCACTTT.